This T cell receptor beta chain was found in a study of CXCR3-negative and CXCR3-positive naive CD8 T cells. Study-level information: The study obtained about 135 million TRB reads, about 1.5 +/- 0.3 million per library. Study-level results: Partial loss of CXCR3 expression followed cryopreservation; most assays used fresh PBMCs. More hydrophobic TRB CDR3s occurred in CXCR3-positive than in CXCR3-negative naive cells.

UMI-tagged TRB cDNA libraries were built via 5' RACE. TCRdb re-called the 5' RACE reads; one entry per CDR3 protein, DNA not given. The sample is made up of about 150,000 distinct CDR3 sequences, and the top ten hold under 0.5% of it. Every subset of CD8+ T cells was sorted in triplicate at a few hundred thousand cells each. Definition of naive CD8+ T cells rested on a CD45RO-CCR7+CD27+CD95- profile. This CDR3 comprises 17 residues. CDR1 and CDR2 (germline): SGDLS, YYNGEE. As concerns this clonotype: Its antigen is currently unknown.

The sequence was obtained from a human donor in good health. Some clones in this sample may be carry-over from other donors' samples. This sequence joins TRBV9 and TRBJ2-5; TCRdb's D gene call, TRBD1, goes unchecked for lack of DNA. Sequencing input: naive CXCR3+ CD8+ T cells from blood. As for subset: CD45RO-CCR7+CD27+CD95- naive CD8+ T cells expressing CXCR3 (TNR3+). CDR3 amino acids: CASSVAEPGQGVKTQYF.